This T cell receptor (beta chain) was recovered during a study of long-term antiretroviral therapy in people with HIV. Study results and caveats: An increase in diversity followed ART, yet levels stayed below transplant donor controls.

A few counts support this clone. Its target is not known. The CDR3 extends over 15 amino acids. V was pared by 3 bases and J by 5 bases, with 13 bases between. Germline V CDR1 and CDR2: MNHEY, SMNVEV (reference sequence). Version v3.0 of the immunoSEQ assay ran at survey level. Data came from immunoSEQ multiplex PCR; TCRdb stores just in-frame clones and leaves some out. The profile covers about 20,000 clones, with roughly 78% appearing a single time and approximately 12% taken by the ten largest. The specimen was unsorted PBMCs, collected 0.2 years after starting antiretroviral therapy. The TCR comes from a middle-aged woman with HIV. The chain uses TRBV27 and TRBJ2-2, with D tentatively TRBD1 (6 bases). The CDR3 region has the DNA TGTGCCAGCAGTTTGACAGGAAGGTGGACCGGGGAGCTGTTTTTT. Translated, it gives CASSLTGRWTGELFF.